This T cell receptor (beta chain) was observed in a study of regulatory T cells in long-lasting Graves disease (TCRdb year 2021). Study-wide context: Antithyroid drugs had been taken for less than 3 months by newly diagnosed Graves' disease patients. Patients with persistent Graves' disease were compared with patients with newly diagnosed Graves' disease using TCR sequencing and RNA sequencing of peripheral blood. The study was registered as a clinical trial and conducted in China. A total of roughly 35 samples underwent TCR sequencing: about 13 from persistent and approximately 20 from newly diagnosed Graves' disease patients. Results the study describes overall, beyond this receptor: Lower TCR Shannon entropy and fewer highly expanded clones were observed in persistent Graves' disease patients than in newly diagnosed patients, which suggested clonal expansion. Persistent patients shared more public clonotypes among themselves (approximately 2,500) than newly diagnosed patients did (roughly 910). Because the primary lesion, thyroid tissue, could not be accessed, the study looked at peripheral blood alone. Persistent disease showed preferential use of TRBV28, TRBJ1-2 and TRBJ2-5, whereas newly diagnosed disease favored TRBV20-1 and TRBJ2-1. Sequencing and analysis were limited to the TCR beta chain. The authors noted that the small sample size was a limitation that may lower accuracy.

The label giving this sample's time point can be read as: newly diagnosed GD, antithyroid drugs for less than 3 months. For both TCR sequencing and RNA sequencing, RNA was extracted from PBMCs using TRIzol. Graves' disease was diagnosed according to American Thyroid Association guidelines. Recruitment of patients was carried out at an endocrinology department in Xi'an, China. Each patient gave roughly 10 milliliters of peripheral blood, collected in an EDTA anticoagulant tube. Ficoll Paque Plus density gradient separation was used to isolate PBMCs, and no further T cell sorting was done. RNA quality was checked with an Agilent 2100 Bioanalyzer and agarose gel, and concentration with a NanoDrop 2000. Library preparation employed multiplex PCR. TCRdb lists the instrument as Illumina HiSeq 4000. CDR3 regions were amplified by Arm-PCR with iRepertoire HTBI primers to construct TCR beta libraries. PCR products were gel purified before sequencing. In the authors' own workflow: Gene usage analysis of CDR3 amino acid clonotypes used the approximately 62 TRBV and around 13 TRBJ segments found across samples. COPE and FqMerger were used to merge filtered high-quality paired reads into contigs. BLAST was used to align contigs to the IMGT TRBV, TRBD and TRBJ reference genes, and CDR3 was defined following IMGT. Any clonotype with a frequency above 0.1% was classified as a highly expanded clone. Repertoire diversity was measured by Shannon entropy, and V-J evenness by the Gini coefficient. Clonotypes shared by more than one individual were considered public. In-frame beta chains were kept once TCRdb had trimmed the public reads at Q25 with fastp and called clones with MiXCR. Rows with a matching CDR3 protein are joined into one entry that keeps the most common DNA and genes. What appears here as the V and J calls and clone size reflects TCRdb's work, not the paper's. Counted in this sample were 550,000 to 700,000 distinct CDR3 sequences; approximately 16% of them appeared once. The ten largest clones add up to approximately 12% of the sample.

The table lists this clonotype with many counts. Its target antigen remains unknown. No much larger clonotype is one base removed from it; base qualities were not supplied. Reading the germline V gene gives CDR1 MDHEN and CDR2 SYDVKM. Trimming removed 2 bases from V and 5 bases from J; the gene matches leave 6 bases unexplained. From the cysteine up to the phenylalanine, the CDR3 has a length of 15 residues. Only the CDR3 DNA is retained, 45 bases long and in frame from the first base. The sample was also reused in another study, on T cells in Graves' hyperthyroidism and ophthalmopathy. The second study, in turn, reports: Stable Graves' hyperthyroidism was defined as the absence of progression to ophthalmopathy over 18 months of follow-up. Hyperthyroidism patients were newly diagnosed, had a disease duration of under 2 months, and were aged 18 to 65 years. Exclusion was applied to patients with uncontrolled infections, other autoimmune diseases, pregnancy or lactation. Diagnoses were based on clinical symptoms, serum thyroxine and TRAb, thyroid ultrasound and orbital computed tomography. For the first round of RT-PCR on the TCR CDR3, the HTBI primer set was used together with the Qiagen OneStep RT-PCR kit. Most expanded thyroid clonotypes (frequency above 0.001) were also detected in blood, a finding suggesting that blood repertoires may reflect thyroid immune responses. A model built on a 13 V-J signature distinguished ophthalmopathy from stable hyperthyroidism, reaching roughly 88% sensitivity and under 84% specificity in cross-validation and 80%/75% in testing. In validation, progression to ophthalmopathy was predicted by the model with 70.59% sensitivity and approximately 78% specificity, a median of approximately 6.5 months before onset. To identify TCR V-J signatures that set the groups apart, the researchers used a discovery cohort of 100 or so patients, made up of 40 to 45 with Graves' ophthalmopathy and around 58 with stable Graves' hyperthyroidism. Prospective prediction of ophthalmopathy was tested in an independent validation cohort of 18 hyperthyroidism patients and approximately 17 patients who later progressed to ophthalmopathy. The 100 or so discovery patients were randomly split 7:3 into training and test sets. Thyroid tissue and blood T-cell repertoires from six Graves' hyperthyroidism patients were also compared in the study. Following sampling, methimazole starting at 30 mg daily was given to hyperthyroidism patients, and high-dose intravenous methylprednisolone was given to ophthalmopathy patients. The libraries were constructed in a second round of multiplex PCR and then size-selected and purified. Libraries were sequenced paired-end with 100 bp reads on an Illumina HiSeq2000. SOAPnuke was used to process the raw data, throwing out any read that contained adapters or uncalled bases, had a mean Phred below 15, or lacked an exact constant-primer or identifier match. High-quality paired reads were merged with COPE v1.2.5, and unique nucleotide sequences were defined as clonotypes. MiTCR v1.1 was used to align clonotypes to the IMGT TRBV, TRBD and TRBJ reference segments. The analysis was restricted to V-J combinations with a frequency above 0.0001, which together covered roughly 99% of the repertoires. A TCS score was defined as the ratio between F50 (clonal expansion) and ExV (chaos), using BLOSUM62-based TCRdist between CDR3 peptides within each V-J. Welch's t-statistics and random forest reduced around 510 V-J features to some 14, which were used in a naive Bayes classifier (R e1071). No statistical method was used to set the sample size in advance, and investigators knew the group allocation. The paper describes TCR Vbeta CDR3 sequencing of about 140 peripheral blood samples, made up of 43 ophthalmopathy patients, some 80 hyperthyroidism patients and some 17 progressor patients.

The chain is encoded by TRBV28 joined to TRBJ2-5, with 9 middle bases fitting TRBD1. This specimen consisted of peripheral blood mononuclear cells (PBMCs), obtained at new diagnosis, from a patient treated with antithyroid drugs. This sequence was found in a young man with Graves disease. Donor details come from another sample of the same person, matched by shared clones. The CDR3 amino acid sequence is: CASSLRTGGRETQYF. DNA sequence: TGTGCCAGCAGTTTAAGAACAGGGGGCCGGGAGACCCAGTACTTC.